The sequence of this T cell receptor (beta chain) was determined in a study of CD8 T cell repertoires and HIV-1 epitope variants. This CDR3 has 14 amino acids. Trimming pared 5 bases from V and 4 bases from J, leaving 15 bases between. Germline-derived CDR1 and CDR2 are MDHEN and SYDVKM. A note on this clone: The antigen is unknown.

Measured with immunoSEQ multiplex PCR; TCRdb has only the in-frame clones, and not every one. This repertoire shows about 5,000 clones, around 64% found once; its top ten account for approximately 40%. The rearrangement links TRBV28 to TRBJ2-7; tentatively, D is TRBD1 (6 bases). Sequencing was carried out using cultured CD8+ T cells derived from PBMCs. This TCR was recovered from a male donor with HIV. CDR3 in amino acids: CASSLDSIVYEQYF. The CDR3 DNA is TGTGCCAGCAGTCTGGACAGCATCGTGTACGAGCAGTACTTC.